This T cell receptor (beta chain) was captured in a study of Ad26.COV2.S vaccination and SARS-CoV-2 variants. For the study at large: Each vaccinee took Ad26.COV2.S intramuscularly, once or twice 56 days apart. Points from the study as a whole: Spike-specific CD8+ and CD4+ T cell responses reportedly showed substantial breadth after vaccination. Responses of T cells in total may have been underestimated by the TCR breadth and depth analyses.

The treatment was: over 15 received Ad26.COV2.S at low or high dose, single or two shots; a few received placebo; per-sample allocation not given. Collection of samples fell on day 63 after the first vaccine or placebo injection. Per the germline V gene, CDR1 is SGHDN and CDR2 is FVKESK. The ends were cut back, 5 bases at V and 6 bases at J, with 13 bases in the middle. CDR3 length: 13 amino acids. Generated by immunoSEQ multiplex PCR, the TCRdb table keeps only in-frame clones and is missing some. The profile shows about 380,000 clones, about four fifths of them singletons. Points on this clone: The antigen is unknown.

The sample consisted of peripheral blood, taken in a trial of Ad26.COV2.S vaccine versus placebo. The receptor was derived from a person between 18 and 59 years old who received the Ad26.COV2.S COVID-19 vaccine or a placebo. The rearrangement links TRBV14 to TRBJ1-1; D gene uncertain. CDR3 amino acids: CASSLRSYPEAFF. The DNA for the CDR3 is TGTGCCAGCAGCTTACGGTCTTACCCTGAAGCTTTCTTT. Using reference TRBV14 and TRBJ1-1 for the parts outside the CDR3, the full variable domain is EAGVTQFPSHSVIEKGQTVTLRCDPISGHDNLYWYRRVMGKEIKFLLHFVKESKQDESGMPNNRFLAERTGGTYSTLKVQPAELEDSGVYFCASSLRSYPEAFFGQGTRLTVV.